These T cell receptor beta chains were read from a single sample in a study of shared clonotypes between healthy human individuals. The assay was immunoSEQ multiplex PCR, and TCRdb's table has in-frame clones only and misses some. The sample carries millions of clones, approximately 95% recorded once. The sample taken for sequencing was naive CD8+ T cells sorted from blood. These receptor sequences come from a man younger than 35 in good health. CDR3s include the opening cysteine and the closing phenylalanine or tryptophan. D genes are given only for firm matches. The size entry is marked missing in some rows and otherwise reads once, few, many or a size class.

J,D,size,V,length,CDR3,DNA
TRBJ1-1,-,-,TRBV15,17,CATSSGSPGRVNTEAFF,TGTGCCACCAGCAGCGGTTCCCCAGGCCGGGTGAACACTGAAGCTTTCTTT
TRBJ2-1,TRBD2,-,TRBV9,19,CASSASTSGGHSSYNEQFF,TGTGCCAGCAGCGCCTCGACTAGCGGGGGGCACAGCTCCTACAATGAGCAGTTCTTC
TRBJ2-2,TRBD2,-,TRBV4-1,17,CASSPLGLAGLAGELFF,TGCGCCAGCAGCCCCTTGGGACTAGCGGGACTGGCCGGGGAGCTGTTTTTT
TRBJ2-5,TRBD1,-,TRBV11-1,15,CASSRDRADGETQYF,TGTGCCAGCAGCCGGGACAGGGCAGATGGGGAGACCCAGTACTTC
TRBJ2-3,-,-,TRBV7-9,15,CASSLGSPSTDTQYF,TGTGCCAGCAGCTTAGGATCCCCGAGCACAGATACGCAGTATTTT
TRBJ2-3,-,-,TRBV10-1,12,CASSEELDTQYF,TGCGCCAGCAGTGAAGAGCTAGATACGCAGTATTTT
TRBJ1-1,-,-,TRBV10-3,14,CAISQTEQNTEAFF,TGTGCCATCAGCCAGACGGAGCAGAACACTGAAGCTTTCTTT
TRBJ2-5,TRBD2,-,TRBV13,18,CASSLGGSSGRSQETQYF,TGTGCCAGCAGCTTAGGGGGATCTAGCGGGAGGTCCCAAGAGACCCAGTACTTC
TRBJ2-7,-,-,TRBV30,14,CAWSVHHPTGEQYF,TGTGCCTGGAGTGTACACCATCCGACCGGCGAGCAGTACTTC
TRBJ2-1,-,-,TRBV5-1,17,CASSSGIGPKRDNEQFF,TGCGCCAGCAGCTCGGGAATAGGGCCGAAAAGGGACAATGAGCAGTTCTTC
TRBJ2-1,TRBD2,-,TRBV11-2,15,CASSLEIAGVNEQFF,TGTGCCAGCAGCTTAGAGATAGCGGGGGTCAATGAGCAGTTCTTC
TRBJ2-3,-,-,TRBV11-2,17,CASSLGLVPSPADTQYF,TGTGCCAGCAGCTTAGGGCTGGTCCCCTCACCGGCAGATACGCAGTATTTT
TRBJ2-2,TRBD1,-,TRBV29-1,12,CSGTGNTGELFF,TGCAGCGGGACAGGGAACACCGGGGAGCTGTTTTTT
TRBJ2-1,TRBD2,-,TRBV7-6,20,CASSLNGYIGAGEHYNEQFF,TGTGCCAGCAGCTTAAACGGTTATATCGGAGCGGGGGAGCATTACAATGAGCAGTTCTTC
TRBJ2-2,TRBD2,-,TRBV5-1,18,CASRPLDLAGGPAGELFF,TGCGCCAGCAGGCCCCTGGACCTAGCGGGAGGGCCCGCCGGGGAGCTGTTTTTT
TRBJ2-5,TRBD1,-,TRBV30,13,CAWSGGFQETQYF,TGTGCCTGGTCAGGGGGCTTCCAAGAGACCCAGTACTTC
TRBJ1-5,-,once,TRBV28,14,CASSLGQGNQPQHF,TGTGCCAGCAGTTTAGGGCAGGGCAATCAGCCCCAGCATTTT
TRBJ2-5,-,-,TRBV14,16,CASSQDRGLAEETQYF,TGTGCCAGCAGCCAAGATCGGGGGCTAGCGGAAGAGACCCAGTACTTC
TRBJ2-7,-,-,TRBV4-1,14,CASSQGPGSYEQYF,TGCGCCAGCAGCCAAGGGCCGGGCTCCTACGAGCAGTACTTC
TRBJ1-2,-,-,TRBV6-5,15,CASSYLRTGTDGYTF,TGTGCCAGCAGTTACCTACGAACAGGGACGGATGGCTACACCTTC
TRBJ1-1,-,-,TRBV7-6,13,CASSLGTQTEAFF,TGTGCCAGCAGCTTAGGGACCCAGACTGAAGCTTTCTTT
TRBJ2-1,-,-,TRBV4-3,13,CASSQEREDEQFF,TGCGCCAGCAGCCAAGAGAGGGAGGATGAGCAGTTCTTC
TRBJ2-7,-,-,TRBV11-2,17,CASSLGAEGPSSYEQYF,TGTGCCAGCAGCTTAGGGGCCGAGGGCCCAAGCTCCTACGAGCAGTACTTC
TRBJ2-5,TRBD2,-,TRBV7-8,17,CASSSRTSGGFQETQYF,TGTGCCAGCAGCTCTAGGACTAGCGGGGGATTCCAAGAGACCCAGTACTTC
TRBJ2-1,-,-,TRBV5-1,16,CASSLGLVLVMNEQFF,TGCGCCAGCAGCCTGGGGCTTGTACTAGTCATGAATGAGCAGTTCTTC
TRBJ2-7,-,-,TRBV6-1,12,CASSGETPEQYF,TGTGCCAGCAGTGGAGAGACACCCGAGCAGTACTTC
TRBJ1-5,TRBD1,-,TRBV4-1,17,CASSQYFTGVANQPQHF,TGCGCCAGCAGCCAGTACTTTACAGGGGTGGCCAATCAGCCCCAGCATTTT
TRBJ2-2,TRBD2,-,TRBV29-1,16,CSGWASGSGVGGELFF,TGCAGCGGGTGGGCTAGCGGGAGTGGGGTCGGCGGGGAGCTGTTTTTT
TRBJ1-6,TRBD1,-,TRBV7-9,15,CASSFSDRGDSPLHF,TGTGCCAGCAGCTTCTCAGACAGGGGAGATTCACCCCTCCACTTT
TRBJ2-7,-,once,TRBV5-6,13,CASSPTPPGEQYF,TGTGCCAGCAGCCCGACACCCCCTGGCGAGCAGTACTTC
TRBJ2-5,-,-,TRBV2,15,CASSEAEDSWETQYF,TGTGCCAGCAGTGAAGCGGAGGACAGTTGGGAGACCCAGTACTTC
TRBJ2-2,-,-,TRBV28,13,CASTPGAHGELFF,TGTGCCAGCACCCCTGGGGCGCACGGGGAGCTGTTTTTT
TRBJ1-1,-,-,TRBV15,15,CATSRLQGKNTEAFF,TGTGCCACCAGCAGGTTACAGGGCAAGAACACTGAAGCTTTCTTT
TRBJ2-2,TRBD2,-,TRBV6-1,15,CASIRLVAGAGELFF,TGTGCCAGCATTCGACTTGTAGCGGGAGCCGGGGAGCTGTTTTTT
TRBJ1-2,-,-,TRBV5-4,14,CASSSPTGIYGYTF,TGTGCCAGCAGCTCCCCGACAGGCATCTATGGCTACACCTTC
TRBJ2-7,-,-,TRBV7-8,15,CASSLGGIEFYEQYF,TGTGCCAGCAGCTTAGGTGGTATAGAGTTCTACGAGCAGTACTTC
TRBJ2-5,TRBD2,-,TRBV13,15,CASSLGTSLQETQYF,TGTGCCAGCAGCCTCGGGACTAGCCTCCAAGAGACCCAGTACTTC
TRBJ2-7,TRBD2,-,TRBV27,13,CASTAGPAYEQYF,TGTGCCAGCACAGCGGGACCAGCCTACGAGCAGTACTTC
TRBJ2-7,TRBD1,-,TRBV5-1,15,CASSFGTGGSYEQYF,TGCGCCAGCAGCTTCGGGACAGGGGGCTCCTACGAGCAGTACTTC
TRBJ2-5,-,-,TRBV29-1,15,CSVESTREVGETQYF,TGCAGCGTTGAAAGTACTAGGGAGGTGGGGGAGACCCAGTACTTC
TRBJ2-1,-,-,TRBV30,13,CAWSGLHHNEQFF,TGTGCCTGGAGTGGACTACACCACAATGAGCAGTTCTTC
TRBJ1-2,-,-,TRBV9,13,CASSVDEIYGYTF,TGTGCCAGCAGCGTAGATGAGATCTATGGCTACACCTTC
TRBJ2-7,-,-,TRBV4-1,13,CASSHAGAYEQYF,TGCGCCAGCAGCCATGCAGGGGCCTACGAGCAGTACTTC
TRBJ2-7,TRBD1,-,TRBV30,14,CAWSAGTGGLEQYF,TGTGCCTGGAGTGCCGGGACAGGGGGTCTCGAGCAGTACTTC
TRBJ2-7,-,once,TRBV4-1,13,CASSQDPRYEQYF,TGCGCCAGCAGCCAAGATCCACGCTACGAGCAGTACTTC